This T cell receptor (beta chain) was recovered during a study of T cell changes during pregnancy in multiple sclerosis. The method was immunoSEQ multiplex PCR; TCRdb's version includes in-frame clones alone and lacks a portion of them. The repertoire holds 100,000 or so clones, with about 94% as singletons. The CDR3 sequence is 11 residues long. The germline V gene encodes CDR1 SGHDN and CDR2 FVKESK. Trimming took off 6 bases at V and 5 bases at J, with 7 bases between the two ends. This sequence originates from a female donor in good health, enrolled as a control in a pregnancy study. Sequenced here: peripheral blood, sampled after pregnancy. The gene calls are TRBV14 and TRBJ1-2; D unclear. CDR3 sequence (DNA): TGTGCCAGCAGTCACTCGTATGGCTACACCTTC. Translated: CASSHSYGYTF. The whole variable domain, filled in from reference TRBV14 and TRBJ1-2, reads EAGVTQFPSHSVIEKGQTVTLRCDPISGHDNLYWYRRVMGKEIKFLLHFVKESKQDESGMPNNRFLAERTGGTYSTLKVQPAELEDSGVYFCASSHSYGYTFGSGTRLTVV.